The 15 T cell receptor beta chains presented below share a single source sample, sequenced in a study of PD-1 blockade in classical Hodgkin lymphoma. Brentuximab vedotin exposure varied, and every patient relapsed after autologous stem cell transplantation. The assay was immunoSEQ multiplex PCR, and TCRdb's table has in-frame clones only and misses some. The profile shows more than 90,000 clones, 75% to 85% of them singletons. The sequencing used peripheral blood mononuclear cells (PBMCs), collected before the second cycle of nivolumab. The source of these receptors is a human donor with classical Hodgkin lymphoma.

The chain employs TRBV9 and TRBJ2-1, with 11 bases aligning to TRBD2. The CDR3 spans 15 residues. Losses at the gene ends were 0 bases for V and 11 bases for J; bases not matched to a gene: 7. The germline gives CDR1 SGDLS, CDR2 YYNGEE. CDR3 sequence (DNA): TGTGCCAGCAGCGTAGGTAGTAGCGGGAGGGCACAGCAGTTCTTC. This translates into CASSVGSSGRAQQFF.

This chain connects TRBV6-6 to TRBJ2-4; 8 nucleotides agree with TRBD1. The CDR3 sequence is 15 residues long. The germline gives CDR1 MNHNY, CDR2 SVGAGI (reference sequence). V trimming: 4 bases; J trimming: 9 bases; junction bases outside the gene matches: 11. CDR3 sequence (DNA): TGTGCCAGCAGTTTCGGACAGGGCAGCGTGGGCATTCAGTACTTC. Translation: CASSFGQGSVGIQYF.

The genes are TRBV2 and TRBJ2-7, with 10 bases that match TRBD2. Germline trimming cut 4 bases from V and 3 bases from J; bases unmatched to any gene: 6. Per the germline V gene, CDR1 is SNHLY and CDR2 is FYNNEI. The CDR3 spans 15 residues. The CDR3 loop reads CASSGSGRAVYEQYF. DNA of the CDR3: TGTGCCAGCAGTGGAAGCGGGAGGGCCGTCTACGAGCAGTACTTC.

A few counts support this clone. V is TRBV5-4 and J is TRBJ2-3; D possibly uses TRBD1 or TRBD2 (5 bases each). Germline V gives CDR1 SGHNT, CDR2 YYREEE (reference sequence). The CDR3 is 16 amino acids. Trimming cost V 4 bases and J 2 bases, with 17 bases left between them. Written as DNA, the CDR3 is TGTGCCAGCAGCCGGGGCCCAACCATGTACACAGATACGCAGTATTTT. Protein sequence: CASSRGPTMYTDTQYF.

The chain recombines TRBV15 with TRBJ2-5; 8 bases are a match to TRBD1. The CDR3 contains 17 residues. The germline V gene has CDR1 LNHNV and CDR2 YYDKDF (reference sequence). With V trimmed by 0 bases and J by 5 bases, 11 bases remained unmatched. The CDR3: CATSRDKRRQGPETQYF. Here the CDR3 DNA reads TGTGCCACCAGCAGAGATAAACGGAGACAGGGGCCGGAGACCCAGTACTTC. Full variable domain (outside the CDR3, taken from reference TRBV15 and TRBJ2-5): DAMVIQNPRYQVTQFGKPVTLSCSQTLNHNVMYWYQQKSSQAPKLLFHYYDKDFNNEADTPDNFQSRRPNTSFCFLDIRSPGLGDTAMYLCATSRDKRRQGPETQYFGPGTRLLVL.

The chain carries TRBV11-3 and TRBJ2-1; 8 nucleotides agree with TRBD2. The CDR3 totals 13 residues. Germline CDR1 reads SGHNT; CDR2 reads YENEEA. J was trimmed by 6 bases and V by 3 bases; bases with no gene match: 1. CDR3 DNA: TGTGCCAGCAGCTTTAGCGGGGTCAATGAGCAGTTCTTC. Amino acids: CASSFSGVNEQFF.

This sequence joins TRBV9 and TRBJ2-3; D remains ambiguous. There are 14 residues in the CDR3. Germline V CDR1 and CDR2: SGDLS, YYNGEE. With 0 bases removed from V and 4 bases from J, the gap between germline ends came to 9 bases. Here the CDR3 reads CASSVVVLADTQYF. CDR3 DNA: TGTGCCAGCAGCGTAGTGGTTCTGGCAGATACGCAGTATTTT. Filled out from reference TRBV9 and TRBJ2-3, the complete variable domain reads DSGVTQTPKHLITATGQRVTLRCSPRSGDLSVYWYQQSLDQGLQFLIQYYNGEERAKGNILERFSAQQFPDLHSELNLSSLELGDSALYFCASSVVVLADTQYFGPGTRLTVL.

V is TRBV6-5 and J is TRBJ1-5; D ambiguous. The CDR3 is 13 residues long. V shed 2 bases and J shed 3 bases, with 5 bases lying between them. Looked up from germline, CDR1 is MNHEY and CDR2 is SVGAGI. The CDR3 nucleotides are TGTGCCAGCAGTTACGGTACCAATCAGCCCCAGCATTTT. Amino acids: CASSYGTNQPQHF.

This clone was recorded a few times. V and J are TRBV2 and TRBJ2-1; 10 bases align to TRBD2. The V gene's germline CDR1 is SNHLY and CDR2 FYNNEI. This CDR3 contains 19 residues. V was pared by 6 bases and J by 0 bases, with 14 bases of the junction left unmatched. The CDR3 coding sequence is TGTGCCAGCAGGATACTAGCGGGGAGTAGTCTGAGCTCCTACAATGAGCAGTTCTTC. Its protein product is CASRILAGSSLSSYNEQFF.

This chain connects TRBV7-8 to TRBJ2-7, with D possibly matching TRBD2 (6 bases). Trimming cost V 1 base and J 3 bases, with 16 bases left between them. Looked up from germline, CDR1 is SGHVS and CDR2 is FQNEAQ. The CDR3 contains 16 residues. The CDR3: CASSLVLARLNYEQYF. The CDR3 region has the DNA TGTGCCAGCAGCTTAGTGCTAGCGCGGCTGAACTACGAGCAGTACTTC.

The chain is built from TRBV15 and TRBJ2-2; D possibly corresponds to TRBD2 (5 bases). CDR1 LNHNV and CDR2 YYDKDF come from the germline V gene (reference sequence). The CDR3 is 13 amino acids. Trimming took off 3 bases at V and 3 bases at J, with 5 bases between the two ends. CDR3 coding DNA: TGTGCCACCAGCAGGGACTACACCGGGGAGCTGTTTTTT. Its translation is CATSRDYTGELFF.

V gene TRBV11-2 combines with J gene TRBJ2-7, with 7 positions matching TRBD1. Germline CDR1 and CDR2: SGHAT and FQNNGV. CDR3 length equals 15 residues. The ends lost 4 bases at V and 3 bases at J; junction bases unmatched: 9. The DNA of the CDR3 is TGTGCCAGCAGCTCCCCTGACAGGGTACTCTACGAGCAGTACTTC. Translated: CASSSPDRVLYEQYF.

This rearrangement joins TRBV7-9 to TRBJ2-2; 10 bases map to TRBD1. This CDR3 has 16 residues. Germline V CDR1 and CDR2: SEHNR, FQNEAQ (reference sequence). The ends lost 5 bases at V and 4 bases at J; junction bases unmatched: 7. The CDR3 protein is CASSKGGQGSTGELFF. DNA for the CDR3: TGTGCCAGCAGCAAAGGGGGACAGGGGAGCACCGGGGAGCTGTTTTTT.

Here the CDR3 reads CATSGLDTQYF. CDR3 nucleotide sequence: TGTGCCACCTCGGGGCTGGATACGCAGTATTTT. The chain couples TRBV10-3 to TRBJ2-3; tentatively, D is TRBD1 or TRBD2 (5 bases each). Germline V gene lookup returns CDR1 ENHRY and CDR2 SYGVKD. The CDR3 runs to 11 residues. Deletions cut 10 bases from V and 6 bases from J, with 11 bases between.

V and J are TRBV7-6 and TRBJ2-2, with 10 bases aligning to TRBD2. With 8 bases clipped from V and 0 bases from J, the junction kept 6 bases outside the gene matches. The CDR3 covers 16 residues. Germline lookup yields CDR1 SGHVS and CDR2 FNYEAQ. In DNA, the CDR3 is TGTGCCAGCGTTCCGGGACTAGCGACGAACACCGGGGAGCTGTTTTTT. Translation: CASVPGLATNTGELFF. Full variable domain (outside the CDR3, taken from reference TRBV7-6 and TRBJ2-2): GAGVSQSPRYKVTKRGQDVALRCDPISGHVSLYWYRQALGQGPEFLTYFNYEAQQDKSGLPNDRFSAERPEGSISTLTIQRTEQRDSAMYRCASVPGLATNTGELFFGEGSRLTVL.